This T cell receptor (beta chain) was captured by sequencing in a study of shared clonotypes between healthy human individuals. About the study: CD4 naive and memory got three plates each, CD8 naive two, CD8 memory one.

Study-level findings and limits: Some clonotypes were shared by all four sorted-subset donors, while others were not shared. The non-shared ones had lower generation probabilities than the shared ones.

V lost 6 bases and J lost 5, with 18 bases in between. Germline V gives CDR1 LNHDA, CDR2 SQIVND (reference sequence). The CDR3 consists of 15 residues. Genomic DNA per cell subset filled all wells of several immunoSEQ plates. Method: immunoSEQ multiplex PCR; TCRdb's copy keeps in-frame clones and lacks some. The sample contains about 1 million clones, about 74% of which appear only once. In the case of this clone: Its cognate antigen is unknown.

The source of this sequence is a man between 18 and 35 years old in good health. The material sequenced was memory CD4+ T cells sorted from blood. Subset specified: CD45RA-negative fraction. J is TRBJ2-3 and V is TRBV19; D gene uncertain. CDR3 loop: CASSQKRNGIDTQYF. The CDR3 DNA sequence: TGTGCCAGTAGCCAAAAGCGCAATGGTATAGATACGCAGTATTTT. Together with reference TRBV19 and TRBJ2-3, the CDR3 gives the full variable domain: DGGITQSPKYLFRKEGQNVTLSCEQNLNHDAMYWYRQDPGQGLRLIYYSQIVNDFQKGDIAEGYSVSREKKESFPLTVTSAQKNPTAFYLCASSQKRNGIDTQYFGPGTRLTVL.